One and the same sample provided the 19 T cell receptor beta chains below, sequenced in a study of T cells in Graves' hyperthyroidism and ophthalmopathy. Using RNA transcripts as the source, TCR beta CDR3 regions were amplified. In the first-round RT-PCR of the TCR CDR3, the HTBI primer set was used. From the multiplex PCR reads, TCRdb called clonotypes with MiXCR, one entry per CDR3 protein. The sample has about 400,000 distinct CDR3 sequences; roughly an eighth are singletons. The sample consisted of blood. These receptors were taken from a man in his forties or fifties with Graves' ophthalmopathy.

This clonotype appeared many times. The chain has TRBV5-1 and TRBJ2-1; unclear D gene. The CDR3 runs to 11 residues. Between the trimmed V and J ends, which lost 3 bases and 8 bases, there was a span of 6 bases. CDR1 and CDR2 from the germline V gene are SGHRS and YFSETQ. The CDR3 sequence is CASSSLYEQFF. The DNA for the CDR3 is TGCGCCAGCAGCTCCCTCTATGAGCAGTTCTTC.

The rearrangement joins TRBV12-3 or TRBV12-4 to TRBJ2-3, with D uncertain. Trimming cost V 6 bases and J 8 bases, with 9 bases left between them. This CDR3 region has 11 residues. The CDR3 DNA sequence: TGTGCCAGCAGCCAAAGTGTTACGCAGTATTTT. Amino acids: CASSQSVTQYF.

This clonotype appeared a few times. The J gene is TRBJ2-1, the V gene TRBV10-1; no firm D call. The CDR3 contains 13 residues. V was pared by 0 bases and J by 12 bases, with 12 bases between. Per the germline V gene, CDR1 is WNHNN and CDR2 is SYGVQD (reference sequence). This CDR3 is CASSESAAVWQFF. CDR3 nucleotides: TGCGCCAGCAGTGAGTCCGCGGCCGTTTGGCAGTTCTTC.

This clonotype was observed a few times. The V call is TRBV12-5, the J call TRBJ2-5, with 9 bases matching TRBD1. CDR3 length: 17 amino acids. Per germline, CDR1 LGHNT and CDR2 FRNRAP. V lost 3 bases and J lost 3; bases outside the gene matches: 11. In DNA form, the CDR3 reads TGTGCTAGTGGTTTTTCCGCGGGACAGGGAATAGAAGAGACCCAGTACTTC. It is translated as CASGFSAGQGIEETQYF.

The chain has TRBV2 and TRBJ2-5, with D unresolved. Germline values: CDR1 SNHLY, CDR2 FYNNEI. V lost 3 bases, J lost 4 bases, and 6 bases lay in between. The CDR3 has 12 residues. CDR3 residues: CASSELAETQYF. The CDR3 DNA reads TGTGCCAGCAGTGAGTTGGCAGAGACCCAGTACTTC.

This clonotype has ten or more counts. This chain connects TRBV3-1 to TRBJ2-2; D may correspond to TRBD1 or TRBD2 (5 bases each). V lost 4 bases to trimming and J lost 3 bases, with 12 bases between them. Germline loops: CDR1 LGHDT, CDR2 YNNKEL (reference sequence). The CDR3 spans 15 residues. The CDR3 region is CASSLKLGDTGELFF. CDR3 coding DNA: TGTGCCAGCAGCCTCAAACTAGGGGACACCGGGGAGCTGTTTTTT.

This clonotype was detected a few times. The V call is TRBV5-1, the J call TRBJ2-7; no firm D call. The CDR3 length is 14 residues. Germline CDR1 is SGHRS and CDR2 is YFSETQ. With 1 base removed from V and 1 base from J, the gap between germline ends came to 9 bases. CDR3 in amino acids: CASSLWSSSYEQYF. The CDR3 DNA is TGCGCCAGCAGCTTGTGGTCTAGTTCCTACGAGCAGTACTTC.

This clonotype was seen a few times. This chain connects TRBV7-2 to TRBJ2-3; the match to TRBD2 covers 8 bases. CDR3 length equals 17 residues. The ends lost 3 bases at V and 2 bases at J; junction bases unmatched: 10. Germline assignment: CDR1 SGHTA and CDR2 FQGNSA. The CDR3 DNA reads as TGTGCCAGCAGCTTTCCGCGGGAGGTTTATCTCACAGATACGCAGTATTTT. Protein sequence: CASSFPREVYLTDTQYF.

This clonotype was seen repeatedly, ten times or more. The V call is TRBV6-1, the J call TRBJ1-2; possible D gene TRBD1, 6 bases. Per germline, CDR1 MNHNS and CDR2 SASEGT. CDR3 length: 13 residues. CDR3 in DNA: TGTGGGGGGGGGCTCGGTGATAACTATGGCTACACCTTC. It codes for CGGGLGDNYGYTF.

In this sample, this clonotype turned up many times. J is TRBJ2-2 and V is TRBV10-3; D tentatively reads TRBD1 or TRBD2 (6 bases each). V dropped 8 bases and J dropped 6 bases, with 10 bases sitting between them. Germline lookup yields CDR1 ENHRY and CDR2 SYGVKD. There are 12 residues in the CDR3. The CDR3: CAIGGLAGELFF. The CDR3 nucleotides are TGTGCCATCGGGGGGCTAGCCGGGGAGCTGTTTTTT.

The chain couples TRBV6-6 to TRBJ1-5; D is ambiguous. V was trimmed by 0 bases and J by 3 bases, leaving 6 bases between them. The CDR3 has 14 amino acids. CDR1 is MNHNY, CDR2 SVGAGI, per germline (reference sequence). CDR3 bases: TGTGCCAGCAGTTACTCTTGGGACAATCAGCCCCAGCATTTT. Amino acid sequence: CASSYSWDNQPQHF.

This clonotype was recorded at least ten times. The rearrangement joins TRBV10-3 to TRBJ2-7; maybe TRBD1 (6 bases). The CDR3 extends over 14 amino acids. Germline V gene lookup returns CDR1 ENHRY and CDR2 SYGVKD. Trimming removed 5 bases at V and 3 bases at J, with 14 bases between. CDR3: CAISTIRDNYEQYF. The CDR3 bases are TGTGCCATCAGTACGATCAGGGACAACTACGAGCAGTACTTC.

This rearrangement joins TRBV27 to TRBJ1-1; D ambiguous. CDR1 and CDR2 (germline): MNHEY, SMNVEV (reference sequence). This CDR3 has 13 residues. Trimming removed 3 bases from V and 7 bases from J, with 12 bases in between. CDR3 in DNA: TGTGCCAGCAGTTTTCTAAGTGGAGATGAAGCTTTCTTT. It encodes CASSFLSGDEAFF.

This clonotype was counted between two and nine times. The V and J genes are TRBV29-1 and TRBJ2-1; 10 nucleotides line up with TRBD1. This CDR3 has 20 amino acids. The trim removed 1 base at V and 1 base at J, leaving 16 bases unmatched. CDR1 and CDR2 (germline): SQVTM, ANQGSEA. As DNA, the CDR3 is TGCAGCGTTGAAGGCCCCCATCGAGGACAGGGGGGGCAATCCTACAATGAGCAGTTCTTC. Protein sequence: CSVEGPHRGQGGQSYNEQFF.

This clonotype appeared many times. V and J are TRBV20-1 and TRBJ2-1, with TRBD2 identical over 8 bases. V dropped 7 bases and J dropped 7; count of bases not matched to a gene: 15. The CDR3 is made up of 15 amino acids. The germline V gene encodes CDR1 DFQATT and CDR2 SNEGSKA (reference sequence). The CDR3 DNA reads as TGCAGTGTCGTAGGTCGGCTAGCGGGTTTGAATGAGCAGTTCTTC. Encoded protein: CSVVGRLAGLNEQFF.

This clonotype has at least ten counts. This chain links TRBV10-3 with TRBJ1-6; D unresolved. V shed 4 bases and J shed 6 bases, with 10 bases lying between them. Germline V gene lookup returns CDR1 ENHRY and CDR2 SYGVKD. This CDR3 is 14 amino acids long. The CDR3 loop is CAISALGPNSPLHF. In DNA form, the CDR3 reads TGTGCCATCAGTGCTTTGGGTCCTAATTCACCCCTCCACTTT.

This clonotype came up many times. CDR3 DNA sequence: TGTGCCAGCAGCCAAGGCGGGGGGCCTAGCACAGATACGCAGTATTTT. Translating it yields CASSQGGGPSTDTQYF. V usage is TRBV3-1 and J usage is TRBJ2-3; 8 nucleotides align to TRBD2. The germline V gene encodes CDR1 LGHDT and CDR2 YNNKEL (reference sequence). This CDR3 comprises 16 residues. V lost 1 base to trimming and J lost 0 bases; unmatched junction nucleotides: 3.

The V and J genes are TRBV29-1 and TRBJ2-7, with 10 bases fitting TRBD1. The CDR3 consists of 13 residues. Looked up from germline, CDR1 is SQVTM and CDR2 is ANQGSEA. J lost 4 bases, V lost 7 bases, and 7 bases had no gene match. The CDR3 sequence: CSATGQGFYEQYF. CDR3 nucleotide sequence: TGCAGCGCTACGGGACAGGGGTTTTACGAGCAGTACTTC.

The table lists this clonotype with many counts. The rearrangement links TRBV12-3 or TRBV12-4 to TRBJ2-7; D not certain. Trimming stripped 2 bases from V and 0 bases from J, with 8 bases between. The CDR3 totals 14 residues. The CDR3 spells CASSLLSSSYEQYF. CDR3 DNA: TGTGCCAGCAGTTTACTGAGTAGCTCCTACGAGCAGTACTTC.